This TCR beta chain came from a study of identifying expanded T cells in peripheral blood. Sequencing used immunoSEQ multiplex PCR; TCRdb keeps in-frame clones, though not all of them. The repertoire has over 85,000 clones, 80% to 90% of them found once; the top ten carry roughly 4%. The CDR3 consists of 18 residues. Trimming cost V 1 base and J 0 bases, with 15 bases left between them. CDR1 is SGHTA and CDR2 is FQGNSA in the germline V gene. The genes are TRBV7-2 and TRBJ1-4, with no clear D. The specimen sequenced was blood. This sequence was found in a person aged 18 to 75 in good health. The CDR3 region is CASSLEYWSYSTNEKLFF. The CDR3 nucleotides read TGTGCCAGCAGCTTAGAGTATTGGTCGTATTCAACTAATGAAAAACTGTTTTTT. Filled out from reference TRBV7-2 and TRBJ1-4, the complete variable domain reads GAGVSQSPSNKVTEKGKDVELRCDPISGHTALYWYRQSLGQGLEFLIYFQGNSAPDKSGLPSDRFSAERTGGSVSTLTIQRTQQEDSAVYLCASSLEYWSYSTNEKLFFGSGTQLSVL.